These 15 T cell receptor beta chains were all obtained from the same sample, sequenced in a study of blood T cell repertoires in COVID-19 (dated by TCRdb to about 2020). The library was generated by the immunoSEQ multiplex PCR assay. The table comes from immuneACCESS by way of TCRdb, which keeps in-frame sequences with V and J called. Part of the clones is missing from these tables; in studies checked, under half for an unresolved V gene and the rest for unknown reasons. A total of about 300,000 clones appear in this sample, 87% of them only once. The ten largest clones capture approximately 5% of the sample. The specimen sequenced was PBMCs or T cells enriched from blood (not recorded which). The receptors come from a woman aged 30 to 39 who had recovered from COVID-19.

J is TRBJ1-1 and V is TRBV7-2; D uncertain. V dropped 4 bases and J dropped 1 base, with 16 bases sitting between them. The germline gives CDR1 SGHTA, CDR2 FQGNSA. The CDR3 runs 16 residues. The CDR3 protein is CASSSLLGGKNTEAFF. In DNA, the CDR3 is TGTGCCAGCAGCTCACTCCTAGGTGGCAAGAACACTGAAGCTTTCTTT.

The genes are TRBV9 and TRBJ1-1; D gene unclear. Germline V CDR1 and CDR2: SGDLS, YYNGEE. The CDR3 contains 17 residues. V lost 0 bases to trimming and J lost 0 bases, with 15 bases between them. CDR3 DNA sequence: TGTGCCAGCAGCGTAGCTTTGGCGGGTCAGATGAACACTGAAGCTTTCTTT. Translation gives CASSVALAGQMNTEAFF.

J is TRBJ2-7 and V is TRBV19, with a tentative D call TRBD2 (6 bases). Germline lookup yields CDR1 LNHDA and CDR2 SQIVND (reference sequence). CDR3 length equals 13 residues. Trimming stripped 3 bases from V and 7 bases from J, with 13 bases between. DNA for the CDR3: TGTGCCAGTAGTATCCCTCCTGGGGGGGAGCAGTACTTC. Residues: CASSIPPGGEQYF.

This clone was found a few times. The rearrangement joins TRBV11-2 to TRBJ1-1; tentatively, D is TRBD1 (6 bases). Per germline, CDR1 SGHAT and CDR2 FQNNGV. Trimming cost V 5 bases and J 0 bases, with 19 bases left between them. The CDR3 has 17 residues. CDR3 in amino acids: CASSQGQWDNVNTEAFF. CDR3 in DNA: TGTGCCAGCAGCCAAGGCCAGTGGGACAATGTGAACACTGAAGCTTTCTTT.

The chain combines TRBV5-4 with TRBJ2-3, with TRBD1 matching over 10 bases. The J segment lost 3 bases and the V segment lost 4 bases, leaving 5 bases of the junction unmatched. In germline, CDR1 is SGHNT, CDR2 YYREEE (reference sequence). The CDR3 has 15 amino acids. CDR3 coding DNA: TGTGCCAGCAGCCCAGACAGGGGGCGGACAGATACGCAGTATTTT. Protein sequence: CASSPDRGRTDTQYF.

The V gene is TRBV5-5, the J gene TRBJ2-5; 8 bases match TRBD1. The trim removed 4 bases at V and 0 bases at J, leaving 5 bases unmatched. The CDR3 loop spans 15 amino acids. CDR1 and CDR2 (germline): SGHKS, YYEKEE (reference sequence). The CDR3 region is CASSPTGAHQETQYF. CDR3 bases: TGTGCCAGCAGCCCGACAGGGGCCCACCAAGAGACCCAGTACTTC.

CDR3 nucleotide sequence: TGCGCCAGCAGGGGGGACAGGGGGGCCGGGGAGCTGTTTTTT. Residues: CASRGDRGAGELFF. V is TRBV10-1 and J is TRBJ2-2; TRBD1 matches at 11 bases. Trimming took 6 bases from V and 6 from J; bases not matched to a gene: 3. The CDR3 has 14 residues. CDR1 and CDR2 from the germline V gene are WNHNN and SYGVQD (reference sequence).

The genes are TRBV29-1 and TRBJ1-2, with D possibly being TRBD1 (5 bases). The CDR3 is 12 residues long. Germline V gene lookup returns CDR1 SQVTM and CDR2 ANQGSEA. The V end lost 6 bases, the J end lost 12 bases, and 20 bases lay between the germline ends. CDR3 in amino acids: CSVPGGPEKDTF. DNA for the CDR3: TGCAGCGTCCCGGGGGGACCTGAAAAGGACACCTTC.

The gene calls are TRBV6-1 and TRBJ1-4; 9 bases agree with TRBD1. This CDR3 spans 15 amino acids. Germline V gives CDR1 MNHNS, CDR2 SASEGT. V shed 2 bases and J 7 bases; nucleotides not matched to a gene: 5. DNA of the CDR3: TGTGCCAGCAGTGAATGGGGGACAGGGTCTGAAAAACTGTTTTTT. Protein product: CASSEWGTGSEKLFF.

This clone was seen only a few times. This chain connects TRBV19 to TRBJ2-3; 12 nucleotides line up with TRBD2. The ends lost 5 bases at V and 6 bases at J; junction bases unmatched: 9. CDR1 and CDR2 from the germline V gene are LNHDA and SQIVND (reference sequence). CDR3 size: 16 residues. The CDR3 spells CASSPRLAGAGDTQYF. DNA of the CDR3: TGTGCCAGTAGTCCAAGACTAGCGGGGGCGGGGGATACGCAGTATTTT.

V is TRBV9 and J is TRBJ1-6, with TRBD1 matching over 8 bases. In germline, CDR1 is SGDLS, CDR2 YYNGEE. The CDR3 has 15 amino acids. After removal of 3 bases from V and 9 bases from J, the junction contained 8 bases not matched to a gene. CDR3: CASSDPGQGFSPLHF. CDR3 coding DNA: TGTGCCAGCAGCGACCCAGGACAGGGCTTTTCACCCCTCCACTTT.

This chain uses TRBV5-1 with TRBJ1-5, with 8 nucleotides matching TRBD1. Germline CDR1 reads SGHRS; CDR2 reads YFSETQ. The ends lost 4 bases at V and 2 bases at J; junction bases unmatched: 8. The CDR3 covers 16 residues. CDR3 nucleotide sequence: TGCGCCAGCAGCACCGGACAGGGCGGGGGCAATCAGCCCCAGCATTTT. Amino acid sequence: CASSTGQGGGNQPQHF.

In its sample, this clone was seen once. The chain carries TRBV5-6 and TRBJ2-7; D possibly corresponds to TRBD2 (5 bases). Germline V gene lookup returns CDR1 SGHDT and CDR2 YYEEEE. The CDR3 is 15 amino acids. Trimming stripped 4 bases from V and 6 bases from J, with 20 bases between. In DNA, the CDR3 is TGTGCCAGCAGCCTGACTGGGGTGGGTCGGGGCGAGCAGTACTTC. Translated: CASSLTGVGRGEQYF.

The chain is built from TRBV19 and TRBJ2-1; 8 nucleotides align to TRBD2. V lost 6 bases to trimming and J lost 8 bases; unmatched junction nucleotides: 18. The CDR3 covers 17 residues. Germline CDR1 and CDR2: LNHDA and SQIVND (reference sequence). CDR3 sequence reads: CASRVRFGGSGVDEQFF. As DNA, the CDR3 is TGTGCCAGTAGAGTTAGGTTCGGCGGTAGCGGGGTCGATGAGCAGTTCTTC.

This clone was seen more than once but under ten times. Here the CDR3 DNA reads TGCGCCAGCAGCTTTTCCCAAAACACTGAAGCTTTCTTT. This codes for CASSFSQNTEAFF. This chain connects TRBV5-1 to TRBJ1-1; D is uncertain. With 2 bases removed from V and 2 bases from J, the gap between germline ends came to 7 bases. Germline V CDR1 and CDR2: SGHRS, YFSETQ. This CDR3 comprises 13 residues.